These 2 T cell receptor beta chains came from one sample sequenced in a study of blood T cell repertoires in COVID-19. The assay was immunoSEQ multiplex PCR, and TCRdb's table has in-frame clones only and misses some. The repertoire consists of about 370,000 clones, with 89% occurring once and the leading ten covering approximately 3%. Sequencing was performed on peripheral blood. These receptors were obtained from a woman aged 30 to 39 with COVID-19, enrolled during active disease.

As regards this clone: Germline and junction disagree at one end, which may indicate a read error. The rearrangement links TRBV7-7 to TRBJ2-5, with D perhaps matching TRBD2 (6 bases). The CDR3 has 13 amino acids. Germline V lookup: CDR1 SSHAT, CDR2 FNYEAQ (reference sequence). The chain's CDR3 is CASSLRLEETQYF. The DNA of the CDR3 is TGTGCTAGCAGCCTCCGACTAGAAGAGACCCAGTACTTC.

The chain combines TRBV4-2 with TRBJ2-5; no clear D. The CDR3 is 11 residues long. V lost 3 bases, J lost 3 bases, and 2 bases lay in between. Germline values: CDR1 LGHNA, CDR2 YNFKEQ. The CDR3 loop is CASSHEETQYF. CDR3 in DNA: TGTGCCAGCAGCCACGAAGAGACCCAGTACTTC.